Sequencing of this TCR beta chain was carried out in a study of blood T cell repertoires in COVID-19. Turning to the study itself: From the United States, Italy and Spain came samples of acute and convalescent COVID-19. Nucleic acid was either cDNA or gDNA, and it came from T cells, B-cell-depleted T cells, or PBMCs.

Original methodology: Amplification of reference gene primers provided the estimated nucleated cell counts. TCRdb's table, derived via immunoSEQ multiplex PCR, lists solely in-frame clones and lacks some. That table supplies the V and J calls and clone size; D and trimming were determined from the DNA. This sample has approximately 210,000 clones, with 89% found just once. Germline CDR1 is LNHDA and CDR2 is SQIVND (reference sequence). The V gene end was trimmed by 4 bases and the J gene end by 8 bases; junction bases not matched to a gene: 7. The CDR3 is made up of 14 amino acids. This clonotype was obtained from a woman aged 40-49 years with acute or convalescent COVID-19. V and J are TRBV19 and TRBJ1-2, with 10 bases that match TRBD1. Specimen: peripheral blood. CDR3 amino acids: CASSTRDRGWGYTF. The DNA of the CDR3 is TGTGCCAGTAGTACCCGGGACAGGGGTTGGGGCTACACCTTC.